Only a few counts were recorded for the clone carrying this T cell receptor (beta chain). Its target is not known. The TCRbeta library incorporated unique molecular identifiers. TCRdb passed the PCR reads through MiXCR, listing each CDR3 protein once. The sample lists about 170,000 distinct CDR3 sequences, approximately 12% occurring once. The data were obtained in a study of T-cell reconstitution after alpha-beta-depleted transplantation in children. Findings and limits, study-wide: Expanded graft clones numbering several hundred reportedly gave rise to alpha-beta T cells about two months after transplant. Day-60 TCRbeta diversity that was high in some patients was derived from surviving recipient T cells and thymic progenitors. A year had passed since transplant, and T-cell counts and diversity by then came mostly from newly produced T cells.

This receptor was taken from a boy between 2 and 10 years old with acute myeloid leukemia, due to receive a stem cell transplant. This specimen consisted of PBMCs, obtained before TCRalphabeta/CD19-depleted stem cell transplant.

As DNA, the CDR3 is TGTGCCAGCAGACCAGCGGGGGGGCTCCAAGAGACCCAGTACTTC. Its protein is CASRPAGGLQETQYF. This sequence joins TRBV6-1 and TRBJ2-5, with 10 positions matching TRBD2. Germline-derived CDR1 and CDR2 are MNHNS and SASEGT. The V segment lost 6 bases and the J segment 1 base; nucleotides outside the gene matches: 5. The CDR3 has 15 residues.